These T cell receptor beta chains were read from a single sample in a study of CD8+CD57+ T cells in acquired aplastic anemia. MiXCR, applied by TCRdb to the reads, yields one record per CDR3 protein. The data show 75,000 to 80,000 distinct CDR3 sequences, 70% seen once. Material: sorted CD4+, CD8+, or CD8+CD57+ T cells (not recorded which) from PBMCs. Every receptor here comes from a human donor with aplastic anemia. Each CDR3 is given with its conserved first and last residue. The D gene is left open where the match is weak. A clone size is listed for some rows: how often the clone was seen (once, few, many), or a class if it is expanded.

CDR3: CAISESQGPYGETQYF
DNA: TGTGCCATCAGTGAGAGCCAGGGGCCCTACGGGGAGACCCAGTACTTC
V: TRBV10-3
J: TRBJ2-5
size: NA
D: NA

CDR3: CATSVSGASTDTQYF
DNA: TGTGCCACCAGTGTTAGCGGTGCTAGCACAGATACGCAGTATTTT
V: TRBV15
J: TRBJ2-3
size: NA
D: NA

CDR3: CASSQDRAGTFTETQYF
DNA: TGTGCCAGCAGCCAAGACAGAGCCGGGACTTTCACAGAAACGCAGTATTTT
V: TRBV3-1
J: TRBJ2-3
size: NA
D: NA

CDR3: CSVEVGLAGGRSYEQYF
DNA: TGCAGCGTTGAGGTGGGGCTAGCGGGGGGTCGCTCCTACGAGCAGTACTTC
V: TRBV29-1
J: TRBJ2-7
size: NA
D: TRBD2

CDR3: CASSEAPGGAVGYTF
DNA: TGTGCCAGCAGTGAAGCACCAGGGGGCGCAGTGGGCTACACCTTC
V: TRBV7-9
J: TRBJ1-2
size: NA
D: TRBD1

CDR3: CASGQGEGTEAFF
DNA: TGTGCCAGCGGACAGGGAGAGGGGACTGAAGCTTTCTTT
V: TRBV2
J: TRBJ1-1
size: NA
D: TRBD1

CDR3: CSATEFSGNTIYF
DNA: TGCAGTGCCACAGAGTTTTCTGGAAACACCATATATTTT
V: TRBV20-1
J: TRBJ1-3
size: NA
D: NA

CDR3: CASRTGFHEQYF
DNA: TGTGCCAGCAGGACAGGGTTTCACGAGCAGTACTTC
V: TRBV2
J: TRBJ2-7
size: NA
D: TRBD1

CDR3: CASSLGAASTEAFF
DNA: TGCGCCAGCAGCTTGGGGGCTGCCTCCACTGAAGCTTTCTTT
V: TRBV5-1
J: TRBJ1-1
size: few
D: NA

CDR3: CASSSRGADYGYTF
DNA: TGTGCCAGCAGTTCACGGGGCGCGGACTATGGCTACACCTTC
V: TRBV28
J: TRBJ1-2
size: NA
D: NA

CDR3: CASSPDGSSYEQYF
DNA: TGTGCCAGCAGCCCGGACGGAAGCTCCTACGAGCAGTACTTC
V: TRBV7-3
J: TRBJ2-7
size: NA
D: NA

CDR3: CASSSLRGHTEAFF
DNA: TGTGCCAGCAGCTCCCTCAGGGGGCACACTGAAGCTTTCTTT
V: TRBV7-8
J: TRBJ1-1
size: NA
D: TRBD1

CDR3: CATSDRTAGTGELFF
DNA: TGTGCCACCAGTGACCGGACAGCCGGCACCGGGGAGCTGTTTTTT
V: TRBV24-1
J: TRBJ2-2
size: NA
D: NA

CDR3: CSASPRVVFDSPLHF
DNA: TGCAGTGCTAGTCCCAGGGTAGTGTTTGATTCACCCCTCCACTTT
V: TRBV20-1
J: TRBJ1-6
size: NA
D: NA

CDR3: CAIRGTEKSTDTQYF
DNA: TGTGCCATCAGGGGGACAGAGAAAAGCACAGATACGCAGTATTTT
V: TRBV10-1
J: TRBJ2-3
size: NA
D: TRBD1

CDR3: CASSQVRQGGEKLFF
DNA: TGTGCCAGCAGCCAAGTTCGACAGGGAGGCGAAAAACTGTTTTTT
V: TRBV14
J: TRBJ1-4
size: many
D: TRBD1

CDR3: CASSIQGNSPLHF
DNA: TGTGCCAGTAGTATTCAAGGGAATTCACCCCTCCACTTT
V: TRBV19
J: TRBJ1-6
size: NA
D: NA

CDR3: CAISESRDRGFLATQYF
DNA: TGTGCCATCAGTGAGTCGCGCGACAGGGGGTTCCTGGCGACCCAGTACTTC
V: TRBV10-3
J: TRBJ2-5
size: NA
D: TRBD1

CDR3: CASSPMGGGYTF
DNA: TGTGCCAGTAGTCCAATGGGGGGAGGCTACACCTTC
V: TRBV19
J: TRBJ1-2
size: NA
D: NA

CDR3: CASGLWSRDGYTF
DNA: TGTGCTAGTGGTTTGTGGTCCAGGGATGGCTACACCTTC
V: TRBV12-5
J: TRBJ1-2
size: few
D: NA

CDR3: CASRRLGDYGYTF
DNA: TGTGCCAGTCGCAGGCTTGGGGACTATGGCTACACCTTC
V: TRBV19
J: TRBJ1-2
size: NA
D: NA

CDR3: CASSFSSGQETQYF
DNA: TGTGCCAGCAGCTTTTCTAGCGGCCAAGAGACCCAGTACTTC
V: TRBV7-9
J: TRBJ2-5
size: NA
D: TRBD2

CDR3: CASSAGDGYVIYTF
DNA: TGTGCCAGCAGTGCAGGAGACGGGTACGTTATCTACACCTTC
V: TRBV6-1
J: TRBJ1-2
size: NA
D: NA

CDR3: CASRSGQGAYGYTF
DNA: TGTGCCAGTAGGTCGGGACAGGGAGCATATGGCTACACCTTC
V: TRBV19
J: TRBJ1-2
size: NA
D: TRBD1

CDR3: CASDVRGGYGYTF
DNA: TGTGCCAGCGATGTAAGGGGGGGCTATGGCTACACCTTC
V: TRBV2
J: TRBJ1-2
size: NA
D: NA

CDR3: CASSPLPTDTQYF
DNA: TGTGCCAGCAGTCCCCTCCCCACAGATACGCAGTATTTT
V: TRBV27
J: TRBJ2-3
size: many
D: NA

CDR3: CATSRFRGGEQFF
DNA: TGTGCCACCAGCAGATTTCGTGGTGGAGAGCAGTTCTTC
V: TRBV15
J: TRBJ2-1
size: NA
D: NA

CDR3: CAIREREGYSEQFF
DNA: TGTGCCATCAGGGAGCGGGAGGGCTACAGTGAGCAGTTCTTC
V: TRBV10-3
J: TRBJ2-1
size: once
D: TRBD2

CDR3: CASSQGSSVSEQYF
DNA: TGCGCCAGCAGCCAAGGTTCTTCGGTGAGCGAGCAGTACTTC
V: TRBV4-1
J: TRBJ2-7
size: NA
D: NA

CDR3: CASSQGEGRGSSNQPQHF
DNA: TGCGCCAGCAGCCAAGGCGAGGGCAGGGGGTCGAGCAATCAGCCCCAGCATTTT
V: TRBV4-1
J: TRBJ1-5
size: NA
D: TRBD1

CDR3: CASSQDGTRAHEQFF
DNA: TGTGCCAGCAGCCAAGACGGGACTCGGGCGCATGAGCAGTTCTTC
V: TRBV4-2
J: TRBJ2-1
size: NA
D: NA

CDR3: CASSLVRNQETQYF
DNA: TGTGCCAGCAGCTTAGTACGGAACCAAGAGACCCAGTACTTC
V: TRBV7-9
J: TRBJ2-5
size: NA
D: NA

CDR3: CASRRDPGDYGYTF
DNA: TGTGCCAGCAGACGGGACCCGGGGGACTATGGCTACACCTTC
V: TRBV12-3/TRBV12-4
J: TRBJ1-2
size: NA
D: NA

CDR3: CASSLDWIGGGYEQYF
DNA: TGTGCCAGCAGCTTAGACTGGATAGGGGGCGGCTACGAGCAGTACTTC
V: TRBV11-2
J: TRBJ2-7
size: NA
D: TRBD1

CDR3: CAISESAPTGHYSNQPQHF
DNA: TGTGCCATCAGTGAGTCGGCCCCCACGGGGCATTATAGCAATCAGCCCCAGCACTTT
V: TRBV10-3
J: TRBJ1-5
size: NA
D: NA

CDR3: CASSGRGRIGYEQYF
DNA: TGTGCCAGCAGTGGCAGGGGTAGGATTGGATACGAGCAGTACTTC
V: TRBV12-3/TRBV12-4
J: TRBJ2-7
size: NA
D: NA

CDR3: CASSGRIGRIQETQYF
DNA: TGCGCCAGCAGTGGCAGGATTGGACGGATACAAGAGACCCAGTACTTC
V: TRBV10-1
J: TRBJ2-5
size: NA
D: NA

CDR3: CASSLWRRGVADTQYF
DNA: TGTGCCAGCAGCTTGTGGCGCCGGGGAGTGGCAGATACGCAGTATTTT
V: TRBV5-6
J: TRBJ2-3
size: NA
D: NA

CDR3: CASSRTSWDTQYF
DNA: TGTGCCAGCAGCCGGACTAGTTGGGATACGCAGTATTTT
V: TRBV7-8
J: TRBJ2-3
size: NA
D: TRBD2

CDR3: CSARDRRGNQPQHF
DNA: TGCAGTGCTAGAGATCGGAGGGGTAATCAGCCCCAGCATTTT
V: TRBV20-1
J: TRBJ1-5
size: NA
D: NA

CDR3: CASTGGNSPLHF
DNA: TGTGCCAGCACCGGCGGGAATTCACCCCTCCACTTT
V: TRBV7-2
J: TRBJ1-6
size: few
D: NA

CDR3: CASSLGTGGISSGNTIYF
DNA: TGTGCCAGCAGCTTAGGGACAGGGGGAATTAGCTCTGGAAACACCATATATTTT
V: TRBV11-1
J: TRBJ1-3
size: NA
D: TRBD1